One T cell receptor (beta chain) is described in this entry. Its antigen specificity is not known. The input lacks base qualities; no much larger clone sits a single base away. These data come from a study of blood T cell repertoires in COVID-19 (dated by TCRdb to 2018 to 2020). A note on the overall study: Collaborator samples came from the United States, Italy and Spain and covered acute and convalescent phases of COVID-19. The material from the prospective study consisted of cDNA or gDNA derived from T cells, B-cell-depleted T cells, or PBMCs. The dataset comprised deeply sampled blood TCRbeta repertoires from subjects exposed to, actively infected with, or recovered from COVID-19. A freely available public database, intended as a resource for researchers studying the immune response to SARS-CoV-2, is where the repertoires were released. The samples were drawn from the first 160 participants of the ongoing ImmuneRACE study and from over 950 subjects provided by 6 global collaborators. Sample metadata almost always included a de-identified subject ID, COVID-19 status, age in years and sex. HLA class I and class II types, where available, came from metadata supplied by the sample provider rather than from assay-based typing. Overall results and qualifications from the work: How much clinical and demographic metadata was included differed by source and by participant, and the metadata was provided uncurated.

The V and J ends are trimmed by 4 bases and 1 base, leaving 4 bases between them. From a lookup of the germline V gene (reference sequence), CDR1 and CDR2 are DFQATT and SNEGSKA. From cysteine to phenylalanine, the CDR3 is 11 amino acids long. The CDR3 DNA has 33 bases and is translated from base 1. Collaborating institutions collected whole blood in K2EDTA tubes following their own protocols. For TCRbeta analysis, collaborators shipped samples in one of three forms: frozen whole blood, isolated PBMCs, or DNA extracted from either of those sample types. TCRbeta CDR3 regions were amplified from genomic DNA by means of the immunoSEQ Assay, a bias-controlled multiplex PCR. Regarding the original processing steps: Nucleated cell counts per sample were estimated from amplification of reference gene primers within the assay. To quantify the absolute abundance of each unique TCRbeta CDR3 rearrangement, sequence reads were collapsed and filtered. For each sample, productive Simpson clonality was calculated by taking the square root of Simpson's diversity index across productive rearrangements. This is the immuneACCESS table as TCRdb keeps it, with only in-frame sequences that have V and J called. A part of the clones is gone; compared with another copy, unresolved V genes explain less than half, and the rest is unexplained. That table is the source of V, J and clone size, and D and trimming were worked out from the DNA. The sample table holds about 76,000 clones, of which 70% to 90% were seen once. 15% to 20% of the sample rests with the top ten.

The material sequenced was peripheral blood. Recombination joined TRBV20-1 with TRBJ1-2, with the D gene not confidently named. This TCR derives from a human donor in a cohort sampled during active COVID-19. The nucleotides are TGCAGTGCTAACTTTAACTATGGCTACACCTTC. This sequence encodes CSANFNYGYTF.